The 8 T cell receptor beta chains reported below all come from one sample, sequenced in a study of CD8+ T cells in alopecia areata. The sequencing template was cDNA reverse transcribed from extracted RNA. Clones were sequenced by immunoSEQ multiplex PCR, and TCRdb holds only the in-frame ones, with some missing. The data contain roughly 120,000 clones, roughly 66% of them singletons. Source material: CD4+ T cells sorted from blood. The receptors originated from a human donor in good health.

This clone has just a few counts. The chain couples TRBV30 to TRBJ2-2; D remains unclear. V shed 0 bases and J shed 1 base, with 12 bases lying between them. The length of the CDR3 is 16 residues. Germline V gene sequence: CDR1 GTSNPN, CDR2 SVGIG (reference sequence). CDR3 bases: TGTGCCTGGAGTGTTGGTAGGCTGGGGAACACCGGGGAGCTGTTTTTT. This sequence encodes CAWSVGRLGNTGELFF.

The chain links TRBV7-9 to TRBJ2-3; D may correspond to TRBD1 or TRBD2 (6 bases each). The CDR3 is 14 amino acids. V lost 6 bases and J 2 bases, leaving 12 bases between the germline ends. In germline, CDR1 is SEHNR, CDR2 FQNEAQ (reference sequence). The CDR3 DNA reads TGTGCCAGCAGGGTAACGGGGGCCACAGATACGCAGTATTTT. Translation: CASRVTGATDTQYF.

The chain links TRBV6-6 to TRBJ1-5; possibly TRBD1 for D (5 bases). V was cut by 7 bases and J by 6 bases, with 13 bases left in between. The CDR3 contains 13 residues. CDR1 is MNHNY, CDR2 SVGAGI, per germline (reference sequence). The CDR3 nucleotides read TGTGCCAGCACCATCGAGGGGCCTCAGCCCCAGCATTTT. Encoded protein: CASTIEGPQPQHF.

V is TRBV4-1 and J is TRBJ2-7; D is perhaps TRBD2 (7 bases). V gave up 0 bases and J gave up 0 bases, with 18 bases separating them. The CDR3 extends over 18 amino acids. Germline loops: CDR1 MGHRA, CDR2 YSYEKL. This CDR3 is CASSQDRSGGGGSYEQYF. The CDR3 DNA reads TGCGCCAGCAGCCAAGACCGTTCTGGAGGGGGGGGCTCCTACGAGCAGTACTTC.

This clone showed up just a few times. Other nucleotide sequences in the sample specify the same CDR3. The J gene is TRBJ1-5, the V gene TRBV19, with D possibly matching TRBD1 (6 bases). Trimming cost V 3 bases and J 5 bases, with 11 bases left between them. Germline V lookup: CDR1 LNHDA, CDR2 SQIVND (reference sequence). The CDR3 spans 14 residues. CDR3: CASSIRGRDQPQHF. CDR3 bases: TGTGCCAGTAGTATCCGGGGGCGCGATCAGCCCCAGCATTTT.

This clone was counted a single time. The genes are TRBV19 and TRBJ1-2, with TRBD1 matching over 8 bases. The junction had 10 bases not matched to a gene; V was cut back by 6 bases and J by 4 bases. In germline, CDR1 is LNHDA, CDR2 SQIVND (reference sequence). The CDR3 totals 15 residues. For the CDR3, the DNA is TGTGCCAGTAGCCGGGTCGGACAGGGCGCCTATGGCTACACCTTC. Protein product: CASSRVGQGAYGYTF.

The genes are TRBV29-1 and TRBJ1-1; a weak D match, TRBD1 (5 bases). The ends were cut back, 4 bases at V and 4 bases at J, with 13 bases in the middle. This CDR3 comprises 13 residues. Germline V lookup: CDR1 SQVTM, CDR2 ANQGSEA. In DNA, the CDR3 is TGCAGCGTTGTCGGTAGGGGTGGCACTGAAGCTTTCTTT. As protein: CSVVGRGGTEAFF.

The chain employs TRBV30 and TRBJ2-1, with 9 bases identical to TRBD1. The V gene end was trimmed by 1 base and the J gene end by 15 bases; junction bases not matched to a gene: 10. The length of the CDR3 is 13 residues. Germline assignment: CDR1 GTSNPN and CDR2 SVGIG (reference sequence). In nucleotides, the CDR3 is TGTGCCTGGAGTGGCCAGGACAGGGGTTCTCGGTTCTTC. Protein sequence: CAWSGQDRGSRFF. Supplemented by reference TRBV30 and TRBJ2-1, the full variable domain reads SQTIHQWPATLVQPVGSPLSLECTVEGTSNPNLYWYRQAAGRGLQLLFYSVGIGQISSEVPQNLSASRPQDRQFILSSKKLLLSDSGFYLCAWSGQDRGSRFFGPGTRLTVL.